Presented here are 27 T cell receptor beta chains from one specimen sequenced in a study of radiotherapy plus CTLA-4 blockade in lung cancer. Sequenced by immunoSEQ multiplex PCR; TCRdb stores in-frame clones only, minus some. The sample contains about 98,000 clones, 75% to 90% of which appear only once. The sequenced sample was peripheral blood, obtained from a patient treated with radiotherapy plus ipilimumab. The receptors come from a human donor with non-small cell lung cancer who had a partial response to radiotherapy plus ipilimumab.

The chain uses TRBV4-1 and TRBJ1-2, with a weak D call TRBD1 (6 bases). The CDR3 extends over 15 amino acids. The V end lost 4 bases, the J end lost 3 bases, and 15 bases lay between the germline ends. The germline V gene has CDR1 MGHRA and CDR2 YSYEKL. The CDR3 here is CASSPFYRADYGYTF. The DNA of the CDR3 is TGCGCCAGCAGCCCCTTTTACAGGGCGGACTATGGCTACACCTTC.

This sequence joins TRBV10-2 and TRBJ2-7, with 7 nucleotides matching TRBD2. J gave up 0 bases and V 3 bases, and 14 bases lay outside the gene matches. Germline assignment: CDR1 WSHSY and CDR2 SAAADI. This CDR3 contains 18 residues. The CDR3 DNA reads TGCGCCAGCAGTGACGCGTTACTAAGTAGCGGGTCCTCCTACGAGCAGTACTTC. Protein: CASSDALLSSGSSYEQYF.

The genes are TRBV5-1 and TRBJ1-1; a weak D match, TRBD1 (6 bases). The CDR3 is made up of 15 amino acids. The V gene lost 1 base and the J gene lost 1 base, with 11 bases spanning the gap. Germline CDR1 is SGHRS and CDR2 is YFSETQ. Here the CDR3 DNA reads TGCGCCAGCAGCTTGCCCCCAGGGGCGAACACTGAAGCTTTCTTT. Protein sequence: CASSLPPGANTEAFF.

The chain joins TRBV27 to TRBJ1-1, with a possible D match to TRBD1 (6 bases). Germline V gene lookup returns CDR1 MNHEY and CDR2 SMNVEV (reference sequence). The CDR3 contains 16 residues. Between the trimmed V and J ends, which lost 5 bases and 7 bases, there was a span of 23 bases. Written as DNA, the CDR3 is TGTGCCAGCAGTCCCCTAGGGCAGGGGCCTTTTTTTGAAGCTTTCTTT. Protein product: CASSPLGQGPFFEAFF.

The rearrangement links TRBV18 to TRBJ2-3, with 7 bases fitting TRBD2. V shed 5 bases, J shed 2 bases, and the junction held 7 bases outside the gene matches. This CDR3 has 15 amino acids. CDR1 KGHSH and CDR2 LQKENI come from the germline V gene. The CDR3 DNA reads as TGTGCCAGCTCAAATTCGGCGGGAGACACAGATACGCAGTATTTT. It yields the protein CASSNSAGDTDTQYF.

The CDR3 DNA is TGTGCCAGCACAAGGGACACCTATGAAAAACTGTTTTTT. Protein product: CASTRDTYEKLFF. The V gene is TRBV6-1, the J gene TRBJ1-4, with D perhaps matching TRBD1 (6 bases). V was trimmed by 7 bases and J by 6 bases, leaving 12 bases between them. Germline values: CDR1 MNHNS, CDR2 SASEGT. The length of the CDR3 is 13 residues.

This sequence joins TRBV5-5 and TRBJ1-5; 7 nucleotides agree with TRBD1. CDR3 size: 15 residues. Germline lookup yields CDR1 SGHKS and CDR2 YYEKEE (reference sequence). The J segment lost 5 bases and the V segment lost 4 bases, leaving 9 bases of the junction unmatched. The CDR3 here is CASSPGVQGDQPQHF. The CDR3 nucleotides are TGTGCCAGCAGCCCCGGTGTTCAGGGGGATCAGCCCCAGCATTTT.

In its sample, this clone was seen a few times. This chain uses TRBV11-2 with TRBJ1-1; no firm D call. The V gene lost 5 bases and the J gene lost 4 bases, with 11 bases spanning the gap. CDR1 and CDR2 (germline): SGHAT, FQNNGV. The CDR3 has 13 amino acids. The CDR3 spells CASSRSRSTEAFF. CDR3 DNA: TGTGCCAGCAGCCGAAGTAGGAGCACTGAAGCTTTCTTT.

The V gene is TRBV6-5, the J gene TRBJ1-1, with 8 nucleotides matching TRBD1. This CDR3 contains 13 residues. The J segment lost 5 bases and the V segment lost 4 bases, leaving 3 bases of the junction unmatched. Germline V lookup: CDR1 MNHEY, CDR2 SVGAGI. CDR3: CASSWTGRTEAFF. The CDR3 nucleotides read TGTGCCAGCAGTTGGACAGGGAGGACTGAAGCTTTCTTT.

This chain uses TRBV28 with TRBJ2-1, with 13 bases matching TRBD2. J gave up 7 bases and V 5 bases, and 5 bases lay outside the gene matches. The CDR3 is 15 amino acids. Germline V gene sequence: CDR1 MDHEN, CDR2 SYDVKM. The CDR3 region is CASSGGTSGINEQFF. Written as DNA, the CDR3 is TGTGCCAGCAGTGGTGGGACTAGCGGGATAAATGAGCAGTTCTTC.

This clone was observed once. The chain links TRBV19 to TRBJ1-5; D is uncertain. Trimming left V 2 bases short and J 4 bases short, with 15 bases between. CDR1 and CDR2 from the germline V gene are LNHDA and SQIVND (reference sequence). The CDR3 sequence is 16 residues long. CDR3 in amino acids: CASSITPPGRNQPQHF. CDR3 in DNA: TGTGCCAGTAGTATAACCCCTCCCGGTCGAAATCAGCCCCAGCATTTT.

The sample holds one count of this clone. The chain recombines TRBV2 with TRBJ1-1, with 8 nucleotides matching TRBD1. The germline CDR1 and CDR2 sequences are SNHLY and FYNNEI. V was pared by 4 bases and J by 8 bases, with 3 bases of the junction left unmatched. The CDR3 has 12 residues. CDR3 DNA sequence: TGTGCCAGCAGTGCCCAGGGGGCCGAAGCTTTCTTT. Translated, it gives CASSAQGAEAFF.

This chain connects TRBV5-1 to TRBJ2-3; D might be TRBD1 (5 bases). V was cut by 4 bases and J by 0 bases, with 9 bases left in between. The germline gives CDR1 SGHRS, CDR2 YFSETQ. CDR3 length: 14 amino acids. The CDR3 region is CASSLGQSTDTQYF. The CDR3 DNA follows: TGCGCCAGCAGCCTTGGACAAAGCACAGATACGCAGTATTTT.

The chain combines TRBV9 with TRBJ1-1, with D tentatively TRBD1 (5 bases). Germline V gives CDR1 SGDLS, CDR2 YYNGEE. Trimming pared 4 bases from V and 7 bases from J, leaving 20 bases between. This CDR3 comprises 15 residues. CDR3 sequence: CASSPRPGGIVEAFF. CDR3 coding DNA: TGTGCCAGCAGCCCCCGACCGGGGGGAATCGTTGAAGCTTTCTTT. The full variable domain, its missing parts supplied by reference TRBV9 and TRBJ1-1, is DSGVTQTPKHLITATGQRVTLRCSPRSGDLSVYWYQQSLDQGLQFLIQYYNGEERAKGNILERFSAQQFPDLHSELNLSSLELGDSALYFCASSPRPGGIVEAFFGQGTRLTVV.

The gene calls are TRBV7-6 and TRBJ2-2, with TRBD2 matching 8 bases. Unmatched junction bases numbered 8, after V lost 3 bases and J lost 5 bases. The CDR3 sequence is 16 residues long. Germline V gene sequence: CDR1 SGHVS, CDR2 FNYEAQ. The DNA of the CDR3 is TGTGCCAGCAGCTTCGACCCAGCGGGAGAAACCGGGGAGCTGTTTTTT. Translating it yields CASSFDPAGETGELFF.

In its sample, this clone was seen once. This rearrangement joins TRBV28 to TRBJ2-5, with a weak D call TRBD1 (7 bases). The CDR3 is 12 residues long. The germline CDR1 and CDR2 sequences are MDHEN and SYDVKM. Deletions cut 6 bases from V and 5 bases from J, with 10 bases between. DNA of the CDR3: TGTGCCAGCAGCTCAGGGGGGGAGACCCAGTACTTC. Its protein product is CASSSGGETQYF.

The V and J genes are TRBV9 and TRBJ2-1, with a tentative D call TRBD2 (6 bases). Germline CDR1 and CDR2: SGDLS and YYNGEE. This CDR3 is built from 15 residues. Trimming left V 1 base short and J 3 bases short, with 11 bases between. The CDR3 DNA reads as TGTGCCAGCAGCGTATCCCAGGACTACTACAATGAGCAGTTCTTC. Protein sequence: CASSVSQDYYNEQFF.

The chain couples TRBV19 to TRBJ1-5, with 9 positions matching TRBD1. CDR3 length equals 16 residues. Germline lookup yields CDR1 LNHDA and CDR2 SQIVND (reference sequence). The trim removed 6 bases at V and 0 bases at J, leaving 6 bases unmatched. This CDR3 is CASSPLQGASNQPQHF. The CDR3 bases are TGTGCCAGTAGCCCCTTACAGGGGGCTAGCAATCAGCCCCAGCATTTT.

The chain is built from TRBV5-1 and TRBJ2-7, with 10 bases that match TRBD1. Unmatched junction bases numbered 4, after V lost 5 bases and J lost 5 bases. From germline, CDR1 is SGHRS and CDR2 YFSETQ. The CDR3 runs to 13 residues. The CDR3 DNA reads TGCGCCAGCAGGTCGACAGGGGGCAACGAGCAGTACTTC. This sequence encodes CASRSTGGNEQYF.

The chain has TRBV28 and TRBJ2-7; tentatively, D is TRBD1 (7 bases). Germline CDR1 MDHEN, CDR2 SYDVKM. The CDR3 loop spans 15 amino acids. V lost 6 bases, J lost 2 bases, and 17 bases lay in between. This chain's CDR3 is CASRHRPGGTYEQYF. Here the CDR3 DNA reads TGTGCCAGCAGACACCGGCCAGGGGGGACCTACGAGCAGTACTTC.

CDR3 nucleotide sequence: TGTGCCAGCAGGTATGGGGACTCATACACAGATACGCAGTATTTT. It yields the protein CASRYGDSYTDTQYF. This sequence joins TRBV5-6 and TRBJ2-3; the D gene is possibly TRBD2 (6 bases). V gave up 5 bases and J gave up 2 bases, with 15 bases separating them. Looked up from germline, CDR1 is SGHDT and CDR2 is YYEEEE. The CDR3 runs to 15 residues.

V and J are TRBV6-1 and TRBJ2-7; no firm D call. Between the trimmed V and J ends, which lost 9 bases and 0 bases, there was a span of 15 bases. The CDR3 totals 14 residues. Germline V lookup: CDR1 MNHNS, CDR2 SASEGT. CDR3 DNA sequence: TGTGCCAGTCTAGAGCAATTGAGCTCCTACGAGCAGTACTTC. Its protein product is CASLEQLSSYEQYF.

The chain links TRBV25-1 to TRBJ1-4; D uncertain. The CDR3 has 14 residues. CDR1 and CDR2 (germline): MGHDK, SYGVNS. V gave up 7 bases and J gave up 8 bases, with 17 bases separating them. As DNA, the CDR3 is TGTGCCAGCAACGAAGGTGGAGGGAAAGAAAAACTGTTTTTT. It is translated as CASNEGGGKEKLFF. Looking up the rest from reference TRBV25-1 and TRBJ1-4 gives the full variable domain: EADIYQTPRYLVIGTGKKITLECSQTMGHDKMYWYQQDPGMELHLIHYSYGVNSTEKGDLSSESTVSRIRTEHFPLTLESARPSHTSQYLCASNEGGGKEKLFFGSGTQLSVL.

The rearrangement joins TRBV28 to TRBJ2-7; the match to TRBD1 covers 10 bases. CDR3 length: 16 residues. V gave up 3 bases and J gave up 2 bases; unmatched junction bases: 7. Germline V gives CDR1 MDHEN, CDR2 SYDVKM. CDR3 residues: CASSFFGTGVPYEQYF. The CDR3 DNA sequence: TGTGCCAGCAGTTTTTTTGGGACAGGGGTACCCTACGAGCAGTACTTC.

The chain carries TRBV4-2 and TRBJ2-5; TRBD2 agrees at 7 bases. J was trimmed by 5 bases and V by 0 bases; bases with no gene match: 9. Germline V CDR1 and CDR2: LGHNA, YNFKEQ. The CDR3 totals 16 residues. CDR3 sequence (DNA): TGTGCCAGCAGCCAAGATGACAGTAGCGGGCTCGAGACCCAGTACTTC. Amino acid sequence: CASSQDDSSGLETQYF.

The DNA of the CDR3 is TGCAGCGGGATCCCGGGACAGGGGGGGACAGATACGCAGTATTTT. Residues: CSGIPGQGGTDTQYF. This sequence joins TRBV29-1 and TRBJ2-3, with 11 bases identical to TRBD1. Germline values: CDR1 SQVTM, CDR2 ANQGSEA. CDR3 length: 15 residues. The V and J ends lost 7 bases and 3 bases, in that order; junction bases with no gene match: 9.

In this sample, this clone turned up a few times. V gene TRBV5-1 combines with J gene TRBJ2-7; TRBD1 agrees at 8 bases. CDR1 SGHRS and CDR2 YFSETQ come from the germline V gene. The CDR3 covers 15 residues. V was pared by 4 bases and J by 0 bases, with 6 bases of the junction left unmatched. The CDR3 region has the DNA TGCGCCAGCAGCCGGAACAGGGGGAGCTCCTACGAGCAGTACTTC. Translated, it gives CASSRNRGSSYEQYF.